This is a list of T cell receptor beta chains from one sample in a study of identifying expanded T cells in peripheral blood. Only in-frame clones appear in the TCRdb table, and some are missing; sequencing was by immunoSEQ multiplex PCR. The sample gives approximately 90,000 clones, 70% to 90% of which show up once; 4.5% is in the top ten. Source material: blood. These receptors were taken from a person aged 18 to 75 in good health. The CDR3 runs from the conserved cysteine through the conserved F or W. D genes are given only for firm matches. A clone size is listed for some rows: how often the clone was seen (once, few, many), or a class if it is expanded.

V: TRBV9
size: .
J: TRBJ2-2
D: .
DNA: TGTGCCAGCAGCGTAGCTGGACAGCCCCGGGAGCTGTTTTTT
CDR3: CASSVAGQPRELFF

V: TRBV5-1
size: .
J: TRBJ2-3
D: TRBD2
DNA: TGCGCCAGCAGCTTTATAGGAACTAGCGCATCAGATACGCAGTATTTT
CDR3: CASSFIGTSASDTQYF

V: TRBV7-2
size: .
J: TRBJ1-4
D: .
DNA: TGTGCCAGCAGCTTAGCCTCTGTCGGGAATGAAAAACTGTTTTTT
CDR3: CASSLASVGNEKLFF

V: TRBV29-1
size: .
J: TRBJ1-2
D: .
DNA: TGCAGCGTTGGACAATCCAGATCTCCGTATGGCTACACCTTC
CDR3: CSVGQSRSPYGYTF

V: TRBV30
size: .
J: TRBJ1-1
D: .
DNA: TGTGCCTGGAGTCCCGGCGGGGTCTGGGACACTGAAGCTTTCTTT
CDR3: CAWSPGGVWDTEAFF

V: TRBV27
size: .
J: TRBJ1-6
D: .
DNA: TGTGCCAGCTCCCGGCCCCGCAGTCAGCTCTATAATTCACCCCTCCACTTT
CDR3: CASSRPRSQLYNSPLHF

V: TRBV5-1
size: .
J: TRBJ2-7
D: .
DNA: TGCGCCAGCAGCTTGAATCCAGGGCGTTCGCGCGAGCAGTACTTC
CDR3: CASSLNPGRSREQYF

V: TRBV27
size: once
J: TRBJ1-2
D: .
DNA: TGTGCCAGCAGTTGGAAAGGGGCTAACTATGGCTACACCTTC
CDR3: CASSWKGANYGYTF

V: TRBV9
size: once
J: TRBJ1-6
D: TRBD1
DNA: TGTGCCAGCAGCGGTGGACAGGGAAGTAATTCACCCCTCCACTTT
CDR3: CASSGGQGSNSPLHF

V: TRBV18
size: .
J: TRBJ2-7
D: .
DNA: TGTGCCAGCTCACCCGGGATCGGGGGACACGAGCAGTACTTC
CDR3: CASSPGIGGHEQYF

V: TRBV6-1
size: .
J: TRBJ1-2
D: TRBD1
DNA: TGTGCCTCTGCGAGGGGGCTCGACTATGGCTACACCTTC
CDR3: CASARGLDYGYTF

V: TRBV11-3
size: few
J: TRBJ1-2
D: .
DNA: TGTGCCAGCAGCTTCAGTGAGGAAGGAGGCTACACCTTC
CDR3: CASSFSEEGGYTF

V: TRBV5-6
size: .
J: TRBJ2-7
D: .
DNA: TGTGCCAGCAGCCCCGCCCGGGGCGTAGCGTACGAGCAGTACTTC
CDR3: CASSPARGVAYEQYF

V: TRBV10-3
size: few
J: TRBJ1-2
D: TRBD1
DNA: TGTGCCAGCGGCAGGGGGGACGGCTACACCTTC
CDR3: CASGRGDGYTF